Sequencing of this T cell receptor beta chain was carried out in a study of lymphopenia after photon versus proton radiotherapy. TCRdb's copy holds only in-frame clones and misses some; the assay was immunoSEQ multiplex PCR. The data hold some 55,000 clones, with 65% to 85% observed a single time. CDR1 and CDR2 from the germline V gene are MNHEY and SVGAGI. J lost 3 bases, V lost 6 bases, and 9 bases had no gene match. The CDR3 has 15 residues. This sequence originates from a man between 45 and 60 years old with gastric cancer. The specimen was peripheral blood, collected from a patient treated with photon-based radiotherapy. V and J are TRBV6-5 and TRBJ1-1; 8 nucleotides line up with TRBD1. CDR3 in amino acids: CASSSRPGQDTEAFF. Here the CDR3 DNA reads TGTGCCAGCAGCAGTAGACCGGGACAGGACACTGAAGCTTTCTTT.